This T cell receptor (beta chain) is from a study of technical replicates of blood from a few donors. Trimming pared 2 bases from V and 8 bases from J, leaving 18 bases between. Germline values: CDR1 MNHEY, CDR2 SMNVEV (reference sequence). The CDR3 covers 15 residues. Using immunoSEQ multiplex PCR, the repertoire was profiled, and TCRdb retains in-frame clones only, with some absent. The sample holds over 60,000 clones; over 85% are singletons and the top ten take approximately 5%. This clonotype was obtained from a human donor in good health. Some clones in this sample may be carry-over from other donors' samples. Sample: PBMCs. This chain links TRBV27 with TRBJ1-2; a possible D gene is TRBD1 (5 bases). CDR3 region: CASSLTQAGKVGYTF. As DNA, the CDR3 is TGTGCCAGCAGTTTAACCCAGGCAGGGAAAGTCGGCTACACCTTC.